The 26 T cell receptor beta chains below come from one sample, sequenced in a study of shared clonotypes between healthy human individuals. Profiling relied on immunoSEQ multiplex PCR, and the TCRdb table lists in-frame clones only, not all of them. This sample carries about 2 million clones, over 85% of them seen once, and the ten largest clones take 0.9% to 1.4%. CD45RO-negative cells were positively selected for CCR7, leaving out terminally differentiated effector memory CD45RA+ cells. The sequenced sample consisted of naive CD8+ T cells sorted from blood. These receptors came from a man between 18 and 29 years old in good health.

In nucleotides, the CDR3 is TGTGCCTGGGGACGGGTTGGGAACACTGAAGCTTTCTTT. Protein sequence: CAWGRVGNTEAFF. This chain uses TRBV30 with TRBJ1-1, with D uncertain. Looked up from germline, CDR1 is GTSNPN and CDR2 is SVGIG (reference sequence). The CDR3 covers 13 residues. The ends were cut back, 5 bases at V and 1 base at J, with 11 bases in the middle. The variable domain in full, completed from reference TRBV30 and TRBJ1-1, reads SQTIHQWPATLVQPVGSPLSLECTVEGTSNPNLYWYRQAAGRGLQLLFYSVGIGQISSEVPQNLSASRPQDRQFILSSKKLLLSDSGFYLCAWGRVGNTEAFFGQGTRLTVV.

The chain carries TRBV9 and TRBJ1-5, with 9 positions matching TRBD1. The V segment lost 4 bases and the J segment 5 bases; nucleotides outside the gene matches: 4. Per germline, CDR1 SGDLS and CDR2 YYNGEE. The CDR3 is 14 amino acids. The chain's CDR3 is CASSPGTGYQPQHF. The CDR3 coding sequence is TGTGCCAGCAGCCCAGGGACAGGGTATCAGCCCCAGCATTTT.

The J gene is TRBJ2-3, the V gene TRBV5-6; no reliable D call. V lost 0 bases to trimming and J lost 2 bases, with 7 bases between them. CDR3 length equals 14 residues. Germline CDR1 and CDR2: SGHDT and YYEEEE. The CDR3 spells CASSLDVLTDTQYF. The CDR3 DNA reads TGTGCCAGCAGCTTGGACGTCCTCACAGATACGCAGTATTTT.

The chain combines TRBV7-9 with TRBJ1-1; the D is unclear. This CDR3 contains 14 residues. V shed 6 bases and J shed 3 bases, with 14 bases lying between them. Germline V gene data show CDR1 as SEHNR and CDR2 as FQNEAQ (reference sequence). The DNA of the CDR3 is TGTGCCAGCAGTTATTCGTACGGGCACACTGAAGCTTTCTTT. Translating it yields CASSYSYGHTEAFF.

This chain connects TRBV13 to TRBJ2-5; D is possibly TRBD1 (7 bases). The V and J ends lost 4 bases and 5 bases respectively, with 20 bases between them. Germline assignment: CDR1 PRHDT and CDR2 FYEKMQ (reference sequence). This CDR3 has 16 residues. The CDR3 nucleotides are TGTGCCAGCAGCTCACAGGGGAGGCTCGACCGCGAGACCCAGTACTTC. Residues: CASSSQGRLDRETQYF.

The chain has TRBV9 and TRBJ2-7; D might be TRBD2 (6 bases). CDR1 is SGDLS and CDR2 is YYNGEE in the germline V gene. The length of the CDR3 is 17 residues. V was pared by 4 bases and J by 1 base, with 21 bases between. CDR3 amino acids: CASSLDWTKSGSYEQYF. CDR3 nucleotides: TGTGCCAGCAGCCTCGACTGGACTAAGTCAGGATCCTACGAGCAGTACTTC.

The chain couples TRBV30 to TRBJ1-2; tentative D call: TRBD1 (6 bases). This CDR3 is built from 14 residues. Trimming removed 1 base from V and 5 bases from J, with 14 bases in between. CDR1 is GTSNPN, CDR2 SVGIG, per germline (reference sequence). The CDR3 spells CAWSGPKGGYGYTF. CDR3 DNA: TGTGCCTGGAGTGGGCCGAAGGGGGGATATGGCTACACCTTC.

Only a few counts were recorded for this clone. The V and J genes are TRBV28 and TRBJ1-1, with 9 bases aligning to TRBD1. CDR1 is MDHEN, CDR2 SYDVKM, per germline. This CDR3 region has 13 residues. V lost 6 bases to trimming and J lost 9 bases; unmatched junction nucleotides: 8. CDR3 nucleotide sequence: TGTGCCAGCAGGCCTCCGGGACAGGGACAAGCTTTCTTT. Translated: CASRPPGQGQAFF. Full variable domain (remainder filled in from reference TRBV28 and TRBJ1-1): DVKVTQSSRYLVKRTGEKVFLECVQDMDHENMFWYRQDPGLGLRLIYFSYDVKMKEKGDIPEGYSVSREKKERFSLILESASTNQTSMYLCASRPPGQGQAFFGQGTRLTVV.

This clone appeared a single time. The chain's CDR3 is CASSLKLAGDYNEQFF. For the CDR3, the DNA is TGCGCCAGCAGCCTTAAACTAGCGGGGGATTACAATGAGCAGTTCTTC. The chain couples TRBV4-1 to TRBJ2-1; 11 bases map to TRBD2. The CDR3 totals 16 residues. Germline V gene data show CDR1 as MGHRA and CDR2 as YSYEKL. V was clipped by 4 bases and J by 4 bases; unmatched bases: 6.

This rearrangement joins TRBV4-1 to TRBJ2-1, with 8 bases identical to TRBD2. The CDR3 length is 17 residues. After removal of 3 bases from V and 4 bases from J, the junction contained 11 bases not matched to a gene. CDR1 MGHRA and CDR2 YSYEKL come from the germline V gene. The CDR3 region has the DNA TGCGCCAGCAGCCAGAGCGGGAGTGCCCCCTTTTACAATGAGCAGTTCTTC. Translated, it gives CASSQSGSAPFYNEQFF.

V gene TRBV5-4 combines with J gene TRBJ1-1, with 8 bases fitting TRBD1. This CDR3 spans 14 amino acids. CDR1 SGHNT and CDR2 YYREEE come from the germline V gene (reference sequence). The junction had 5 bases not matched to a gene; V was cut back by 3 bases and J by 4 bases. The CDR3 coding sequence is TGTGCCAGCAGCTACACAGGGGGGGGCACTGAAGCTTTCTTT. It yields the protein CASSYTGGGTEAFF.

The genes are TRBV5-4 and TRBJ2-1, with 9 bases that match TRBD2. Per germline, CDR1 SGHNT and CDR2 YYREEE (reference sequence). The CDR3 loop spans 15 amino acids. J gave up 8 bases and V 0 bases, and 6 bases lay outside the gene matches. The CDR3 DNA sequence: TGTGCCAGCAGCTTGGGGGCTAGCGGGATAGATGAGCAGTTCTTC. Protein product: CASSLGASGIDEQFF.

The V and J genes are TRBV4-3 and TRBJ2-1, with 7 bases aligning to TRBD2. The junction had 16 bases not matched to a gene; V was cut back by 3 bases and J by 2 bases. The CDR3 consists of 19 residues. From germline, CDR1 is LGHNA and CDR2 YSLEER. The CDR3 DNA reads TGCGCCAGCAGCCATCCCTCCGGGATTAGCGGGCGGACCTACAATGAGCAGTTCTTC. Amino acid sequence: CASSHPSGISGRTYNEQFF.

Notes on this clone: Other DNA sequences within the sample encode an identical CDR3. The chain links TRBV5-4 to TRBJ2-7; D is unresolved. Germline V gene data show CDR1 as SGHNT and CDR2 as YYREEE (reference sequence). The ends were cut back, 2 bases at V and 3 bases at J, with 9 bases in the middle. This CDR3 region has 13 residues. The CDR3 here is CASSFLGSYEQYF. CDR3 coding DNA: TGTGCCAGCAGCTTCTTGGGCAGCTACGAGCAGTACTTC.

The chain joins TRBV11-2 to TRBJ2-5; tentatively, D is TRBD1 (5 bases). Between the trimmed V and J ends, which lost 2 bases and 3 bases, there was a span of 13 bases. Germline-derived CDR1 and CDR2 are SGHAT and FQNNGV. This CDR3 is 15 amino acids long. The CDR3 region is CASSLRTYLEETQYF. CDR3 nucleotides: TGTGCCAGCAGCTTAAGGACATATCTGGAAGAGACCCAGTACTTC.

The V and J genes are TRBV7-9 and TRBJ2-1; D is undetermined. Germline CDR1 SEHNR, CDR2 FQNEAQ (reference sequence). Between the trimmed V and J ends, which lost 0 bases and 9 bases, there was a span of 6 bases. The CDR3 is 12 residues long. CDR3 loop: CASSLADREQFF. The CDR3 DNA sequence: TGTGCCAGCAGCTTAGCGGATCGTGAGCAGTTCTTC. The full variable domain, rest sourced from reference TRBV7-9 and TRBJ2-1, is DTGVSQNPRHKITKRGQNVTFRCDPISEHNRLYWYRQTLGQGPEFLTYFQNEAQLEKSRLLSDRFSAERPKGSFSTLEIQRTEQGDSAMYLCASSLADREQFFGPGTRLTVL.

The V call is TRBV11-2, the J call TRBJ1-4; TRBD1 matches 7 bases. V dropped 0 bases and J dropped 4; count of bases not matched to a gene: 11. The germline V gene has CDR1 SGHAT and CDR2 FQNNGV. This CDR3 region has 18 residues. The CDR3 reads CASSLEGYWDSNNEKLFF. DNA of the CDR3: TGTGCCAGCAGCTTAGAAGGCTACTGGGACAGCAATAATGAAAAACTGTTTTTT.

This clone was found a few times. The junction and the germline gene differ at one end; a read error may be behind it. The chain employs TRBV7-7 and TRBJ2-2; no firm D call. This CDR3 is 14 amino acids long. Germline loops: CDR1 SSHAT, CDR2 FNYEAQ (reference sequence). Here the CDR3 DNA reads TGTGCTAGCAGTCGTGACGAGGAGCCCCCGGAGCTGTTTTTT. It yields the protein CASSRDEEPPELFF.

The rearrangement links TRBV6-7 to TRBJ1-5, with a tentative D call TRBD1 (6 bases). TRBV6-7 is labeled an ORF, and its function is uncertain. This CDR3 comprises 16 residues. V was shortened by 7 bases and J by 8 bases, with 24 bases between the two germline ends. CDR3 coding DNA: TGTGCCAGCACCGCCGGACAGTCGACTAAATGGGAGCCCCAGCATTTT. Translated: CASTAGQSTKWEPQHF.

This rearrangement joins TRBV28 to TRBJ2-1; 9 bases map to TRBD2. V shed 4 bases and J 0 bases; nucleotides not matched to a gene: 1. The CDR3 extends over 15 amino acids. Germline assignment: CDR1 MDHEN and CDR2 SYDVKM. Here the CDR3 reads CASSYSGSSYNEQFF. The CDR3 DNA sequence: TGTGCCAGCAGTTATAGCGGGAGCTCCTACAATGAGCAGTTCTTC.

The table lists this clone with a count of one. The chain is built from TRBV2 and TRBJ2-2, with TRBD2 as a possible D gene (6 bases). The germline CDR1 and CDR2 sequences are SNHLY and FYNNEI. The CDR3 contains 14 residues. V was trimmed by 4 bases and J by 5 bases, leaving 11 bases between them. CDR3 coding DNA: TGTGCCAGCAGTGTACTAGCAGAGACCGGGGAGCTGTTTTTT. Translating it yields CASSVLAETGELFF.

This sequence joins TRBV5-6 and TRBJ2-3, with D unclear. The germline V gene has CDR1 SGHDT and CDR2 YYEEEE. Trimming removed 5 bases from V and 2 bases from J, with 15 bases in between. The CDR3 has 15 amino acids. The CDR3 region is CASSFGRSLTDTQYF. The CDR3, as DNA: TGTGCCAGCAGTTTTGGACGGAGCCTCACAGATACGCAGTATTTT. Combining the CDR3 with reference TRBV5-6 and TRBJ2-3 gives the whole variable domain DAGVTQSPTHLIKTRGQQVTLRCSPKSGHDTVSWYQQALGQGPQFIFQYYEEEERQRGNFPDRFSGHQFPNYSSELNVNALLLGDSALYLCASSFGRSLTDTQYFGPGTRLTVL.

The DNA for the CDR3 is TGTGCCAGCACTTCTTACAGGTCTAGCTCTGGAAACACCATATATTTT. Amino acid sequence: CASTSYRSSSGNTIYF. The J gene is TRBJ1-3, the V gene TRBV28, with D maybe TRBD1 (5 bases). CDR1 and CDR2 from the germline V gene are MDHEN and SYDVKM. The CDR3 covers 16 residues. Trimming stripped 7 bases from V and 0 bases from J, with 16 bases between.

The chain employs TRBV21-1 and TRBJ2-7; the tabulated D call, TRBD1, remains unverified against the DNA. TRBV21-1 is an annotated pseudogene. The CDR3 covers 12 residues. The CDR3 is CASSKRGLEQYF. In DNA, the CDR3 is TGTGCCAGCAGCAAAAGGGGGTTGGAGCAGTACTTC.

This clone appeared a single time. The chain uses TRBV10-1 and TRBJ1-5; tentatively, D is TRBD1 (5 bases). Trimming cost V 8 bases and J 6 bases, with 11 bases left between them. CDR3 length: 12 amino acids. Germline V lookup: CDR1 WNHNN, CDR2 SYGVQD (reference sequence). CDR3 nucleotides: TGCGCCAGCCCGGGGCGGGGTCAGCCCCAGCATTTT. Its translation is CASPGRGQPQHF.

Remarks on this clone: The identical CDR3 is also encoded by other nucleotide sequences in the sample. The V call is TRBV4-1, the J call TRBJ2-7, with D perhaps being TRBD1 or TRBD2 (5 bases each). Trimming removed 3 bases at V and 3 bases at J, with 9 bases between. The CDR3 length is 13 residues. CDR1 is MGHRA, CDR2 YSYEKL, per germline. This chain's CDR3 is CASSQGDGYEQYF. Here the CDR3 DNA reads TGCGCCAGCAGCCAGGGGGACGGCTACGAGCAGTACTTC.